This T cell receptor beta chain comes out of a study of blood T cell repertoires in COVID-19. About the study: Acute and convalescent COVID-19 samples came from the United States, Italy and Spain.

Everyone who took part was roughly 18 to 89 years old, and they came from about two dozen US areas. V was trimmed by 4 bases and J by 7 bases, leaving 14 bases between them. CDR1 is SGHRS and CDR2 is YFSETQ in the germline V gene. The CDR3 covers 13 residues. Assay used: immunoSEQ multiplex PCR; TCRdb lists only in-frame clones, some missing. In the table there are roughly 500,000 clones, approximately 90% of which are singletons. V and J are TRBV5-1 and TRBJ2-5, with D hard to call. Input material: PBMCs or T cells enriched from blood (not recorded which). This sequence originates from a woman between 40 and 50 years old who had recovered from COVID-19. CDR3 protein: CASSTEPVATQYF. The CDR3, as DNA: TGCGCCAGCAGCACAGAGCCGGTGGCGACCCAGTACTTC.